This T cell receptor beta chain was captured in a study of response to subunit inactivated influenza vaccine. TCRdb itself ran the RT-PCR reads through MiXCR, one entry per CDR3 protein. The repertoire has under 200,000 distinct CDR3 sequences, less than 15% of them found once; the top ten carry about 29%. This clonotype occurred a few times. The germline gives CDR1 MNHEY, CDR2 SVGEGT. V lost 8 bases and J lost 7; bases outside the gene matches: 21. This CDR3 has 18 amino acids. A further study also used this sample, focusing on T cells expressing NK-cell markers. That report adds: Beta-chain TCR cDNA was generated via 5'RACE template switching with UMIs. Sorted CD3+CD56+NKG2C+, CD3+CD56+NKG2C- and CD3+CD56-NKG2C+ T cells provided the TCR beta repertoires. As a fraction of CD8+ T cells, dominant NKG2C+ clonotypes reached roughly 1.0-7.0% in over 5 donors. These same clonotypes (in several donors) also led the CD3+CD56-NKG2C+ fraction.

This clonotype was sampled from a middle-aged man who received an inactivated influenza vaccine. The source was CD8+ T cells sorted from PBMCs, collected 11 to 12 days after vaccination. The chain has TRBV6-2 or TRBV6-3 and TRBJ2-4, with 9 bases aligning to TRBD2. The CDR3 DNA reads TGTGCCAGCCGCGGTGGGGCTAGCGGGACCAATATCGCGAACATTCAGTACTTC. Its protein product is CASRGGASGTNIANIQYF.